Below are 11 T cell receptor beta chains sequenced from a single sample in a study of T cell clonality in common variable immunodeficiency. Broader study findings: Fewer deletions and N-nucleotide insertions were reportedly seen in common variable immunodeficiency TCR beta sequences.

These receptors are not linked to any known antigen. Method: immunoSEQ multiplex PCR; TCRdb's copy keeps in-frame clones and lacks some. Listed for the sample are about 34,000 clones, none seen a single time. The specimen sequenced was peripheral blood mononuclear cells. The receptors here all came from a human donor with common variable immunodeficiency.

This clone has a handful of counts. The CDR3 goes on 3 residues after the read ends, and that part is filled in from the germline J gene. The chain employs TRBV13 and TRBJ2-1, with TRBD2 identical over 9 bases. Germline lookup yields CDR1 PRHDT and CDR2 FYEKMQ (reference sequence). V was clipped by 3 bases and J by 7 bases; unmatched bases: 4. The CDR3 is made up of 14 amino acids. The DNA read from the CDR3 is TGTGCCAGCAGCTTTAGCGGGAGCAGGAATGAG. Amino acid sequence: CASSFSGSRNE. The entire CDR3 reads CASSFSGSRNEQFF.

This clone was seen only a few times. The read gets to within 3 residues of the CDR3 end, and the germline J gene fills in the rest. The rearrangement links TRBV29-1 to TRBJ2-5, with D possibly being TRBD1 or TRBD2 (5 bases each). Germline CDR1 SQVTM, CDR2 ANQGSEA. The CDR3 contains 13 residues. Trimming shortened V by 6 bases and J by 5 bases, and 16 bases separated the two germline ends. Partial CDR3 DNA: TGCAGCGTGGGAGCAGGGCTTGGGGAGACC. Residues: CSVGAGLGET. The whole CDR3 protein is CSVGAGLGETQYF.

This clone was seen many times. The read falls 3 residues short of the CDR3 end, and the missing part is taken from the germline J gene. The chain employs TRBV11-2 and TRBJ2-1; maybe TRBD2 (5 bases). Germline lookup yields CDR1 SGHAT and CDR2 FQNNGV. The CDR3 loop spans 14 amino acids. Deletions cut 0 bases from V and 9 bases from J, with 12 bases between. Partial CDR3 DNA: TGTGCCAGCAGCTTAGATCCGCTAGCAGTTGAG. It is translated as CASSLDPLAVE. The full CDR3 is CASSLDPLAVEQFF.

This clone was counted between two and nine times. Partial CDR3 DNA: TGCGCCAGCAGCTTGGGACTAGCGGGATACAATGAG. Translation: CASSLGLAGYNE. The full CDR3 protein is CASSLGLAGYNEQFF. The chain combines TRBV5-1 with TRBJ2-1; 11 positions match TRBD2. The read finishes 3 residues shy of the CDR3 end, and the germline J gene is used to complete it. Germline CDR1 and CDR2: SGHRS and YFSETQ. The CDR3 has 15 amino acids. V lost 0 bases to trimming and J lost 4 bases; unmatched junction nucleotides: 0.

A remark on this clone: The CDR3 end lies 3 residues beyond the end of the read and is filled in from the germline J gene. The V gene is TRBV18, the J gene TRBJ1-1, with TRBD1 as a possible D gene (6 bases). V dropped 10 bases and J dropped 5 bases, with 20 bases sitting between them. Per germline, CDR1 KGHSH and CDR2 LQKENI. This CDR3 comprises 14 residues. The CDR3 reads CATSFTGQMTEAFF. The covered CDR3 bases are TGTGCCACCTCCTTTACAGGGCAAATGACTGAA.

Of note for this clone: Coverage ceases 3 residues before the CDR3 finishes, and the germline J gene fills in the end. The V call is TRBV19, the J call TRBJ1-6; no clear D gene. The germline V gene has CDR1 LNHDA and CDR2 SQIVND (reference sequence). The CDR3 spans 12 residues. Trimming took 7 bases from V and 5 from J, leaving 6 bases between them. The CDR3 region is CASKTDNSPLHF. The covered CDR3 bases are TGTGCCAGTAAAACAGATAATTCACCC.

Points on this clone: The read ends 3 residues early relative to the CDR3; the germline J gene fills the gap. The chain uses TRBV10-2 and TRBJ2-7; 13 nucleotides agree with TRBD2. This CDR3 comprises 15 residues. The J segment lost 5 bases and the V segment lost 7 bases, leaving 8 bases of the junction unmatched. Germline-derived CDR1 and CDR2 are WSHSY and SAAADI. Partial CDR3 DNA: TGCGCCAGCAACGGACTAGCGGGAGCCTACAACGAG. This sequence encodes CASNGLAGAYNE. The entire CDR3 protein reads CASNGLAGAYNEQYF.

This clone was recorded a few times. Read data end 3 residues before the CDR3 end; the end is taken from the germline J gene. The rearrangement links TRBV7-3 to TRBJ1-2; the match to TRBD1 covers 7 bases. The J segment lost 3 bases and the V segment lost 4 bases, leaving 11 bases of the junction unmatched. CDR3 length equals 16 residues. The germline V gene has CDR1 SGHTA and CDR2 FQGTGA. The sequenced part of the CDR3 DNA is TGTGCCAGCAGCTCACAGACAGGGCGAGGCTACTATGGC. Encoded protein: CASSSQTGRGYYG. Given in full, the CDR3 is CASSSQTGRGYYGYTF.

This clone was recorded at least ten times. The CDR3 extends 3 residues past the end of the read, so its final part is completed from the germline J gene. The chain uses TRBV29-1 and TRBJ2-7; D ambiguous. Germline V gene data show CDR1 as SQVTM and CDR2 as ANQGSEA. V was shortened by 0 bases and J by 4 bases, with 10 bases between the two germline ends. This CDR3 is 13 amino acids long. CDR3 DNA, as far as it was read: TGCAGCGTTGAAGATAACAGCTCTTACGAG. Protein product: CSVEDNSSYE. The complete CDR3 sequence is CSVEDNSSYEQYF.

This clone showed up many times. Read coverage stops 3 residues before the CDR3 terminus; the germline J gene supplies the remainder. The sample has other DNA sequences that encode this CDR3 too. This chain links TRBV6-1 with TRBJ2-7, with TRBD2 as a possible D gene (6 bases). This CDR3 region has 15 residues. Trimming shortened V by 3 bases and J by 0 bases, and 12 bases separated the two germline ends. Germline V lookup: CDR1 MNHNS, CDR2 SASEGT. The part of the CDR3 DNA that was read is TGTGCCAGCAGTGAGGGACTGGCAAGCTCCTACGAG. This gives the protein CASSEGLASSYE. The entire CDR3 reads CASSEGLASSYEQYF.

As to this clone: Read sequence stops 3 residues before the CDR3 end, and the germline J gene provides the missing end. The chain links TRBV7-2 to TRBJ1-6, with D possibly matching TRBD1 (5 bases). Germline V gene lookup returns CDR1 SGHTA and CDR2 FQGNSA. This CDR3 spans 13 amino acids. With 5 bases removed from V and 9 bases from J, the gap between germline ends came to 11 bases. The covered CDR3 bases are TGTGCCAGCAGCCTCGGGGGGGGTTCACCC. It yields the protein CASSLGGGSP. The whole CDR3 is CASSLGGGSPLHF.